Listed below are T cell receptor beta chains from one sample, sequenced in a study of CD8 T cells in ankylosing spondylitis. TCRdb called the 5' RACE reads again in MiXCR, with one record for every CDR3 protein. The table shows 330,000 or so distinct CDR3 sequences, with roughly 8% occurring only once. The source material was blood, either unsorted or a sorted T cell fraction (not recorded which). The receptors originated from a male donor with ankylosing spondylitis. The CDR3 runs from the conserved cysteine through the conserved F or W. A D gene is named only where the DNA matches it firmly. The listing skips clone size in some rows; elsewhere it reads once, few, many or a size class.

size: few
D: TRBD1
J: TRBJ2-2
V: TRBV18
CDR3: CASSPRDSIYGELFF
DNA: TGTGCCAGCTCACCAAGGGACAGCATATACGGGGAGCTGTTTTTT

size: many
D: .
J: TRBJ1-2
V: TRBV29-1
CDR3: CSVVVMRNYGYTF
DNA: TGCAGCGTTGTAGTTATGCGGAACTATGGCTACACCTTC

size: .
D: .
J: TRBJ2-5
V: TRBV28
CDR3: CASTRARQQETQYF
DNA: TGTGCCAGCACGCGGGCGAGGCAGCAAGAGACCCAGTACTTC

size: many
D: .
J: TRBJ1-4
V: TRBV27
CDR3: CASSSALMDEKLFF
DNA: TGTGCCAGCAGCTCAGCCTTAATGGATGAAAAACTGTTTTTT

size: many
D: TRBD2
J: TRBJ2-3
V: TRBV20-1
CDR3: CSARSGTTDTQYF
DNA: TGCAGTGCCCGTAGCGGGACCACAGATACGCAGTATTTT

size: .
D: TRBD1
J: TRBJ2-5
V: TRBV30
CDR3: CAWSRKGTGGSLLDQETQYF
DNA: TGTGCCTGGAGCCGTAAGGGGACAGGGGGCTCCCTTTTGGATCAAGAGACCCAGTACTTC

size: many
D: .
J: TRBJ2-7
V: TRBV29-1
CDR3: CSVKDRERYEQYF
DNA: TGCAGCGTTAAAGACCGGGAGCGATACGAGCAGTACTTC

size: .
D: TRBD1
J: TRBJ1-2
V: TRBV28
CDR3: CASVKQGRGIGYTF
DNA: TGTGCCAGCGTGAAACAGGGGCGTGGGATTGGCTACACCTTC

size: many
D: .
J: TRBJ1-1
V: TRBV28
CDR3: CASIRRLDRENTEAFF
DNA: TGTGCCAGCATTAGGAGGCTTGACAGAGAGAACACTGAAGCTTTCTTT

size: once
D: TRBD1
J: TRBJ1-6
V: TRBV19
CDR3: CASSIKAMGTGTKNSPLHF
DNA: TGTGCCAGTAGTATCAAGGCGATGGGGACAGGAACCAAAAATTCACCCCTCCACTTT

size: .
D: .
J: TRBJ1-6
V: TRBV19
CDR3: CASSDTSYNSPLHF
DNA: TGTGCCAGTAGTGACACCTCCTATAATTCACCCCTCCACTTT

size: few
D: TRBD2
J: TRBJ2-7
V: TRBV12-5
CDR3: CASGRSGSGSYEQYF
DNA: TGTGCTAGTGGCCGGAGCGGGAGCGGCTCCTACGAGCAGTACTTC

size: few
D: TRBD2
J: TRBJ2-2
V: TRBV10-3
CDR3: CASLRLAGVTGELFF
DNA: TGTGCCTCTCTGCGGCTAGCGGGAGTCACCGGGGAGCTGTTTTTT

size: few
D: .
J: TRBJ2-1
V: TRBV12-3/TRBV12-4
CDR3: CASRAPGAKGSNEQFF
DNA: TGTGCCAGCAGAGCTCCGGGGGCTAAGGGATCCAATGAGCAGTTCTTC

size: few
D: TRBD2
J: TRBJ2-5
V: TRBV5-1
CDR3: CASSLRLAEQETQYF
DNA: TGCGCCAGCAGCTTGAGACTAGCGGAGCAAGAGACCCAGTACTTC

size: few
D: TRBD1
J: TRBJ1-5
V: TRBV5-6
CDR3: CASRKTGANQPQHF
DNA: TGTGCCAGCAGGAAGACAGGGGCTAATCAGCCCCAGCATTTT

size: many
D: TRBD1
J: TRBJ2-7
V: TRBV6-5
CDR3: CASSYLPGQGAGEQYF
DNA: TGTGCCAGCAGTTACTTACCGGGACAGGGGGCTGGCGAGCAGTACTTC

size: .
D: .
J: TRBJ2-2
V: TRBV6-1
CDR3: CASSDAPVTVNTGELFF
DNA: TGTGCCAGCAGTGACGCTCCCGTGACAGTAAACACCGGGGAGCTGTTTTTT

size: .
D: .
J: TRBJ2-6
V: TRBV30
CDR3: CAWSRDSGANVLTF
DNA: TGTGCCTGGAGCCGCGACTCTGGGGCCAACGTCCTGACTTTC

size: .
D: TRBD1
J: TRBJ1-5
V: TRBV7-2
CDR3: CASSLTGQRNQPQHF
DNA: TGTGCCAGCAGCCTTACGGGACAGCGCAATCAGCCCCAGCATTTT

size: .
D: TRBD2
J: TRBJ2-7
V: TRBV28
CDR3: CASTLTSGRTEQYF
DNA: TGTGCCAGCACCCTGACTAGCGGGAGAACCGAGCAGTACTTC

size: few
D: .
J: TRBJ1-5
V: TRBV28
CDR3: CASRRLVNQPQHF
DNA: TGTGCCAGCAGACGACTGGTCAATCAGCCCCAGCATTTT

size: many
D: TRBD2
J: TRBJ2-7
V: TRBV10-3
CDR3: CAISESKLAGTYEQYF
DNA: TGTGCCATCAGTGAGTCGAAATTAGCGGGCACCTACGAGCAGTACTTC

size: few
D: .
J: TRBJ2-3
V: TRBV5-1
CDR3: CASSLDLRTDTQYF
DNA: TGCGCCAGCAGCTTGGATCTTCGCACAGATACGCAGTATTTT

size: .
D: TRBD1
J: TRBJ1-5
V: TRBV10-3
CDR3: CAISGTGGSQPQHF
DNA: TGTGCCATCAGTGGAACAGGGGGCTCTCAGCCCCAGCATTTT

size: few
D: .
J: TRBJ2-1
V: TRBV11-2
CDR3: CASLAAVEQFF
DNA: TGTGCCAGCCTGGCGGCGGTTGAGCAGTTCTTC

size: few
D: .
J: TRBJ2-2
V: TRBV9
CDR3: CASSAGRAGELFF
DNA: TGTGCCAGCAGCGCCGGACGGGCCGGGGAGCTGTTTTTT

size: .
D: .
J: TRBJ1-5
V: TRBV14
CDR3: CASSQLGFNQPQHF
DNA: TGTGCCAGCAGCCAACTAGGGTTTAATCAGCCCCAGCATTTT

size: .
D: .
J: TRBJ1-1
V: TRBV29-1
CDR3: CSTARGGLNTEAFF
DNA: TGCAGCACCGCACGGGGGGGGCTAAACACTGAAGCTTTCTTT

size: few
D: TRBD2
J: TRBJ2-7
V: TRBV6-1
CDR3: CASSRPDAGLAVDEQYF
DNA: TGTGCCAGCAGTCGCCCCGACGCTGGACTAGCGGTAGACGAGCAGTACTTC

size: .
D: TRBD2
J: TRBJ2-5
V: TRBV4-2
CDR3: CASSQDGEAGGRETQYF
DNA: TGTGCCAGCAGCCAAGATGGGGAAGCGGGAGGTAGAGAGACCCAGTACTTC

size: many
D: TRBD1
J: TRBJ2-1
V: TRBV5-1
CDR3: CASTPGGSSYNEQFF
DNA: TGCGCCAGCACTCCAGGGGGCAGCTCCTACAATGAGCAGTTCTTC

size: many
D: .
J: TRBJ2-5
V: TRBV28
CDR3: CASTPTDGAKRETQYF
DNA: TGTGCCAGCACTCCAACAGACGGGGCTAAACGGGAGACCCAGTACTTC

size: .
D: .
J: TRBJ1-5
V: TRBV7-2
CDR3: CASSLARRGAPNQHF
DNA: TGTGCCAGCAGCTTAGCGCGCAGGGGAGCCCCTAATCAGCATTTT

size: .
D: TRBD1
J: TRBJ1-5
V: TRBV20-1
CDR3: CSAREGGTGYNQPQHF
DNA: TGCAGTGCTAGGGAAGGGGGCACAGGGTACAATCAGCCCCAGCATTTT

size: many
D: .
J: TRBJ1-5
V: TRBV3-1
CDR3: CASSQDQGLGQPQHF
DNA: TGTGCCAGCAGCCAAGATCAGGGTTTGGGTCAGCCCCAGCATTTT

size: many
D: .
J: TRBJ2-2
V: TRBV18
CDR3: CASSPNTGELFF
DNA: TGTGCCAGCTCGCCGAACACCGGGGAGCTGTTTTTT

size: few
D: TRBD2
J: TRBJ2-2
V: TRBV11-1
CDR3: CASSSGLAGAPGGELFF
DNA: TGTGCCAGCAGCTCAGGACTAGCGGGAGCCCCGGGCGGGGAGCTGTTTTTT

size: many
D: .
J: TRBJ2-3
V: TRBV5-1
CDR3: CASSLDGASTDTQYF
DNA: TGCGCCAGCAGCTTGGACGGGGCTAGCACAGATACGCAGTATTTT

size: few
D: TRBD2
J: TRBJ2-3
V: TRBV7-8
CDR3: CASSPWPSGSSDTQYF
DNA: TGTGCCAGCAGCCCCTGGCCTAGCGGGAGTTCGGATACGCAGTATTTT

size: .
D: .
J: TRBJ1-2
V: TRBV12-3/TRBV12-4
CDR3: CASSLGLTANYGYTF
DNA: TGTGCCAGCAGTTTAGGACTGACAGCCAACTATGGCTACACCTTC

size: few
D: .
J: TRBJ1-2
V: TRBV29-1
CDR3: CSVGATANTYGYTF
DNA: TGCAGCGTTGGAGCAACAGCTAATACGTATGGCTACACCTTC

size: few
D: .
J: TRBJ1-5
V: TRBV10-2
CDR3: CASSEPGSGQPQHF
DNA: TGCGCCAGCAGTGAGCCGGGCTCGGGTCAGCCCCAGCATTTT

size: few
D: TRBD1
J: TRBJ2-7
V: TRBV7-9
CDR3: CASSLGGRGQGYEQYF
DNA: TGTGCCAGCAGCTTAGGAGGTCGTGGACAGGGGTACGAGCAGTACTTC

size: many
D: TRBD1
J: TRBJ1-4
V: TRBV2
CDR3: CAGGTGGSPSTEKLFF
DNA: TGTGCCGGGGGGACAGGGGGCTCCCCATCCACTGAAAAACTGTTTTTT

size: few
D: .
J: TRBJ2-4
V: TRBV9
CDR3: CASSDEGNIQYF
DNA: TGTGCCAGCAGCGACGAGGGAAACATTCAGTACTTC

size: few
D: .
J: TRBJ1-5
V: TRBV30
CDR3: CAWSPDSNQPQHF
DNA: TGTGCCTGGAGTCCCGATAGCAATCAGCCCCAGCATTTT

size: .
D: .
J: TRBJ2-3
V: TRBV5-1
CDR3: CASSLAPGLTDTQYF
DNA: TGCGCCAGCAGCTTGGCCCCGGGCTTGACAGATACGCAGTATTTT

size: few
D: .
J: TRBJ1-6
V: TRBV5-1
CDR3: CASSFRGINSPLHF
DNA: TGCGCCAGCAGCTTCCGGGGAATTAATTCACCCCTCCACTTT

size: many
D: .
J: TRBJ1-4
V: TRBV27
CDR3: CASSSLWPTNEKLFF
DNA: TGTGCCAGCAGCTCTCTTTGGCCAACTAATGAAAAACTGTTTTTT

size: .
D: .
J: TRBJ2-1
V: TRBV5-8
CDR3: CASSLVHGFEQFF
DNA: TGTGCCAGCAGCTTGGTACACGGGTTTGAGCAGTTCTTC

size: .
D: .
J: TRBJ2-1
V: TRBV6-1
CDR3: CASRTDTHNEQFF
DNA: TGTGCCAGCAGAACCGACACCCACAATGAGCAGTTCTTC

size: many
D: TRBD2
J: TRBJ2-1
V: TRBV12-3/TRBV12-4
CDR3: CASSLWGGRASFEQFF
DNA: TGTGCCAGCAGTTTATGGGGCGGGAGGGCCTCCTTTGAGCAGTTCTTC

size: few
D: TRBD2
J: TRBJ2-2
V: TRBV27
CDR3: CASSSRGVPNTGELFF
DNA: TGTGCCAGCAGTTCCCGGGGGGTTCCGAACACCGGGGAGCTGTTTTTT

size: few
D: .
J: TRBJ2-1
V: TRBV7-3
CDR3: CASSLSGSNNEQFF
DNA: TGTGCCAGCAGCTTAAGTGGGTCTAACAATGAGCAGTTCTTC

size: few
D: .
J: TRBJ1-5
V: TRBV4-1
CDR3: CASSQEDRRDQPQHF
DNA: TGCGCCAGCAGCCAAGAGGACAGAAGGGATCAGCCCCAGCATTTT

size: many
D: TRBD2
J: TRBJ2-7
V: TRBV5-1
CDR3: CASSWTSSSGEQYF
DNA: TGCGCCAGCAGCTGGACTAGCTCGTCGGGTGAGCAGTACTTC

size: few
D: TRBD1
J: TRBJ2-7
V: TRBV4-2
CDR3: CASSQDRQGMVNSYEQYF
DNA: TGTGCCAGCAGCCAAGATAGACAGGGGATGGTGAACTCCTACGAGCAGTACTTC